Listed below are T cell receptor beta chains from one sample, sequenced in a study of human T cells and chemical hapten exposure. MiXCR, applied by TCRdb to the 5' RACE reads, yields one record per CDR3 protein. This sample has more than 75,000 distinct CDR3 sequences; about a sixth occur once, and the top ten carry approximately 7%. These TCRs come from a female donor in good health. The CDR3 runs from the conserved cysteine through the conserved F or W. A D gene is named only where the DNA matches it firmly. Clone sizes are given selectively: once, few, many, or a class where the clone is expanded.

V: TRBV28; D: TRBD1; size: .; J: TRBJ1-4; DNA: TGTGCCAGCAGTTTAATTCTCCCGGGACAGGGAGACGAAAAACTGTTTTTT; CDR3: CASSLILPGQGDEKLFF
V: TRBV10-3; D: .; size: few; J: TRBJ2-3; DNA: TGTGCCATCAGCACCCTACCCACAGATACGCAGTATTTT; CDR3: CAISTLPTDTQYF
V: TRBV27; D: .; size: .; J: TRBJ2-7; DNA: TGTGCCAGCAGTTCCCCTAGCGAGGGAACATACGAGCAGTACTTC; CDR3: CASSSPSEGTYEQYF
V: TRBV7-2; D: TRBD2; size: .; J: TRBJ2-1; DNA: TGTGCCAGCAGCTTCGGACTAGCGGAGCAGTTCTTC; CDR3: CASSFGLAEQFF
V: TRBV29-1; D: TRBD2; size: few; J: TRBJ2-1; DNA: TGCAGCGTGGCGGGGAGGGTAGCGGGAGGTGATGAGCAGTTCTTC; CDR3: CSVAGRVAGGDEQFF
V: TRBV14; D: .; size: once; J: TRBJ2-3; DNA: TGTGCCAGCAGCCAAGTCGGGATTAGCACAGATACGCAGTATTTT; CDR3: CASSQVGISTDTQYF
V: TRBV6-5; D: TRBD1; size: .; J: TRBJ2-7; DNA: TGTGCCAGCAGGGGGACAGGGGACTACGAGCAGTACTTC; CDR3: CASRGTGDYEQYF
V: TRBV10-3; D: .; size: .; J: TRBJ2-1; DNA: TGTGCCATCAGTGTGCGCGATGAGCAGTTCTTC; CDR3: CAISVRDEQFF
V: TRBV15; D: .; size: few; J: TRBJ1-3; DNA: TGTGCCACCAGCAGAGGAACGGTCTCCTCTGGAAACACCATATATTTT; CDR3: CATSRGTVSSGNTIYF
V: TRBV29-1; D: TRBD2; size: .; J: TRBJ2-2; DNA: TGCAGCGTACTAGCGGGAGGGCCGGGCGGGGAGCTGTTTTTT; CDR3: CSVLAGGPGGELFF
V: TRBV7-6; D: .; size: .; J: TRBJ1-4; DNA: TGTGCCAGCAGCCCTGATCGAGAAAAACTGTTTTTT; CDR3: CASSPDREKLFF
V: TRBV5-1; D: .; size: few; J: TRBJ1-1; DNA: TGCGCCAGCAGCCGGTTCGGGGGGCGCGACACTGAAGCTTTCTTT; CDR3: CASSRFGGRDTEAFF
V: TRBV6-6; D: TRBD2; size: many; J: TRBJ2-3; DNA: TGTGCCAGCAGTTACCTAGCGGGAGTGACAGATACGCAGTATTTT; CDR3: CASSYLAGVTDTQYF
V: TRBV6-1; D: .; size: few; J: TRBJ2-2; DNA: TGTGCCAGCACCCCTCCTCTAGCGATCGGGGAGCTGTTTTTT; CDR3: CASTPPLAIGELFF
V: TRBV7-8; D: .; size: many; J: TRBJ1-1; DNA: TGTGCCAGCAGCCCAGGTTTGAACACTGAAGCTTTCTTT; CDR3: CASSPGLNTEAFF
V: TRBV6-2/TRBV6-3; D: TRBD1; size: few; J: TRBJ2-7; DNA: TGTGCCAGCAGTCTCACTCAGGGGGCGCGGACCTACGAGCAGTACTTC; CDR3: CASSLTQGARTYEQYF
V: TRBV29-1; D: TRBD2; size: .; J: TRBJ2-3; DNA: TGCAGCGTTGCCCGGTGGCGGGAGGGAGGAACAGATACGCAGTATTTT; CDR3: CSVARWREGGTDTQYF
V: TRBV12-3/TRBV12-4; D: .; size: .; J: TRBJ1-1; DNA: TGTGCCAGCAGTTTAGGGACGGAAAGAGAAGCTTTCTTT; CDR3: CASSLGTEREAFF
V: TRBV2; D: TRBD1; size: .; J: TRBJ2-1; DNA: TGTGCCAGCAATAATCGGGACAGGGACAATGAGCAGTTCTTC; CDR3: CASNNRDRDNEQFF
V: TRBV7-9; D: .; size: few; J: TRBJ2-7; DNA: TGTGCCAGCAGCCGTATTAGAGGCGAGCAGTACTTC; CDR3: CASSRIRGEQYF
V: TRBV20-1; D: .; size: .; J: TRBJ2-1; DNA: TGCAGTGCTAATCTAGGCGGGACAGACAATGAGCAGTTCTTC; CDR3: CSANLGGTDNEQFF
V: TRBV5-1; D: .; size: few; J: TRBJ2-2; DNA: TGCGCCAGCAGCTTGGCCCCTAGCGACTTAACCGGGGAGCTGTTTTTT; CDR3: CASSLAPSDLTGELFF
V: TRBV5-4; D: .; size: few; J: TRBJ2-5; DNA: TGTGCCAGCAGCCCAGACAGAAACCAAGAGACCCAGTACTTC; CDR3: CASSPDRNQETQYF
V: TRBV10-2; D: .; size: few; J: TRBJ2-7; DNA: TGCGCCAGCGGGGGGGGGGCCGAGCAGTACTTC; CDR3: CASGGGAEQYF
V: TRBV18; D: .; size: many; J: TRBJ1-1; DNA: TGTGCCAGCTCACCGAAGCCCACGCCCACCGGGGCTTTCTTT; CDR3: CASSPKPTPTGAFF
V: TRBV6-2/TRBV6-3; D: .; size: few; J: TRBJ1-1; DNA: TGTGCCAGCAGTTTACCTCCCGAGGGAGCTTTCTTT; CDR3: CASSLPPEGAFF
V: TRBV7-8; D: TRBD2; size: .; J: TRBJ2-1; DNA: TGTGCCAGCAGCTTAGAGAATCTGGCGGGAGCCTATTCCAATGAGCAGTTCTTC; CDR3: CASSLENLAGAYSNEQFF
V: TRBV7-2; D: TRBD1; size: .; J: TRBJ1-1; DNA: TGTGCCAGCAGCACCCGGACAGGGGGCTCTGAAGCTTTCTTT; CDR3: CASSTRTGGSEAFF
V: TRBV7-8; D: .; size: .; J: TRBJ2-1; DNA: TGTGCCAGCAGCTTAGGGCAGGGTGGAAATGAGCAGTTCTTC; CDR3: CASSLGQGGNEQFF
V: TRBV3-1; D: TRBD1; size: .; J: TRBJ1-5; DNA: TGTGCCAGCAGCCTGGGGACAGGTCGCAATCAGCCCCAGCATTTT; CDR3: CASSLGTGRNQPQHF
V: TRBV27; D: TRBD1; size: .; J: TRBJ1-2; DNA: TGTGCCAGCAGTCTACAGGGGTTTGGCTATGGCTACACCTTC; CDR3: CASSLQGFGYGYTF
V: TRBV12-3/TRBV12-4; D: TRBD2; size: .; J: TRBJ2-2; DNA: TGTGCCAGCAGTTCATCTAGCGGGAGGGCCGGCGGGGAGCTGTTTTTT; CDR3: CASSSSSGRAGGELFF
V: TRBV12-3/TRBV12-4; D: TRBD1; size: few; J: TRBJ2-7; DNA: TGTGCCAGCAGTCGGGACAGTTCCTACGAGCAGTACTTC; CDR3: CASSRDSSYEQYF
V: TRBV7-2; D: .; size: many; J: TRBJ2-2; DNA: TGTGCCAGCAGCAGGACAGCCCCGAACACCGGGGAGCTGTTTTTT; CDR3: CASSRTAPNTGELFF
V: TRBV12-3/TRBV12-4; D: .; size: .; J: TRBJ2-1; DNA: TGTGCCAGCAGGAGAATAGAGGACGGGAAAGAGCAGTTCTTC; CDR3: CASRRIEDGKEQFF
V: TRBV6-6; D: .; size: .; J: TRBJ1-2; DNA: TGTGCCAGCAGCCCCCGGGGGACTTCAGAACCCCCTCTGAGGGGCTACACCTTC; CDR3: CASSPRGTSEPPLRGYTF
V: TRBV7-2; D: .; size: few; J: TRBJ2-7; DNA: TGTGCCAGCAGCTTAGCCTGGATAGGGCCCTACGAGCAGTACTTC; CDR3: CASSLAWIGPYEQYF